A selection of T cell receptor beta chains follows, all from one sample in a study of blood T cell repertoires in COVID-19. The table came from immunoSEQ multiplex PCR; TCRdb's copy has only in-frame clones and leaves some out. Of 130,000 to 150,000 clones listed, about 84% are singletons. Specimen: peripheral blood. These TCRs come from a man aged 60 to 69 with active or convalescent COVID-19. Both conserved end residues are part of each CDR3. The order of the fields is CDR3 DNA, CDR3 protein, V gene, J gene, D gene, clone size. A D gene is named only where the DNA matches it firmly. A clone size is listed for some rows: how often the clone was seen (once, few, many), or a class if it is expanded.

DNA: TGTGCCAGCAGCCAGACTGGACTACAAGAGCAGTTCTTC
CDR3: CASSQTGLQEQFF
V: TRBV4-2
J: TRBJ2-1
D: .
size: .

DNA: TGTGCCAGCAGCGCAGACATCTCTGTCACAGATACGCAGTATTTT
CDR3: CASSADISVTDTQYF
V: TRBV7-9
J: TRBJ2-3
D: .
size: .

DNA: TGTGCCAGCAGCTCAGCAAGGACGGGGGGGAAAGAGACCCAGTACTTC
CDR3: CASSSARTGGKETQYF
V: TRBV11-2
J: TRBJ2-5
D: TRBD2
size: .

DNA: TGCGCCAGCAGCCAAGTTCATTTCGGGGGTAGCAATCAGCCCCAGCATTTT
CDR3: CASSQVHFGGSNQPQHF
V: TRBV4-1
J: TRBJ1-5
D: .
size: .

DNA: TGTGCCTCCCTAGGGGCGTCGAGCTCCTACAATGAGCAGTTCTTC
CDR3: CASLGASSSYNEQFF
V: TRBV19
J: TRBJ2-1
D: .
size: .

DNA: TGTGCCAGCAGTGCCGGGGGGGCACAAAGCACCGGGGAGCTGTTTTTT
CDR3: CASSAGGAQSTGELFF
V: TRBV28
J: TRBJ2-2
D: TRBD2
size: .

DNA: TGTGCCACCAGTGACGCCCGGACAGGGTCAGAGACCCAGTACTTC
CDR3: CATSDARTGSETQYF
V: TRBV24-1
J: TRBJ2-5
D: TRBD1
size: once

DNA: TGCAGCGTCTTTCGGGTAGGGGCAGAGGACGAGCAGTACTTC
CDR3: CSVFRVGAEDEQYF
V: TRBV29-1
J: TRBJ2-7
D: .
size: .

DNA: TGTGCCAGCAGCTTAGACGGGGGGAGCTCCTACGAGCAGTACTTC
CDR3: CASSLDGGSSYEQYF
V: TRBV7-2
J: TRBJ2-7
D: TRBD2
size: .

DNA: TGTGCCAGCAGCTCAACAGGGGGCCGGGAGACCCAGTACTTC
CDR3: CASSSTGGRETQYF
V: TRBV7-2
J: TRBJ2-5
D: TRBD1
size: .

DNA: TGTGCCAGCAGCCCCCAACAGGGTACGGAAGGCTACACCTTC
CDR3: CASSPQQGTEGYTF
V: TRBV7-2
J: TRBJ1-2
D: .
size: .

DNA: TGTGCCAGCAGTGATCGGGGCGGGAGGAGAATTGAGCAGTTCTTC
CDR3: CASSDRGGRRIEQFF
V: TRBV6-1
J: TRBJ2-1
D: TRBD2
size: .

DNA: TGTGCCAGCAGTTTAGGGGGGAATGAGCAGTTCTTC
CDR3: CASSLGGNEQFF
V: TRBV28
J: TRBJ2-1
D: .
size: .

DNA: TGTGCCAGCAGGGATGACAGTGGACAGCCCCAGCATTTT
CDR3: CASRDDSGQPQHF
V: TRBV28
J: TRBJ1-5
D: .
size: .

DNA: TGTGCCAGCAGGCTAGCGGGGGTTAGCTCCTACAATGAGCAGTTCTTC
CDR3: CASRLAGVSSYNEQFF
V: TRBV28
J: TRBJ2-1
D: TRBD2
size: few

DNA: TGTGCCAGCAGCTTCCTGACAGGGGGCACCACAGATACGCAGTATTTT
CDR3: CASSFLTGGTTDTQYF
V: TRBV5-4
J: TRBJ2-3
D: TRBD1
size: .

DNA: TGCGCCAGCAGCGCGGGACAGGGGGTTCTATCTGGAAACACCATATATTTT
CDR3: CASSAGQGVLSGNTIYF
V: TRBV5-1
J: TRBJ1-3
D: TRBD1
size: .

DNA: TGTGCCAGCAGTCCCCCCGGACAGAAAGAGACCCAGTACTTC
CDR3: CASSPPGQKETQYF
V: TRBV6-2/TRBV6-3
J: TRBJ2-5
D: .
size: few

DNA: TGTGCCACCAGCAGAGATTTGGCTAGCGGGAGCCAGGTTGGGCAGTTCTTC
CDR3: CATSRDLASGSQVGQFF
V: TRBV15
J: TRBJ2-1
D: TRBD2
size: .

DNA: TGTGCCAGGTCGCCGGGTGGCAGCGGCGAGACCCAGTACTTC
CDR3: CARSPGGSGETQYF
V: TRBV2
J: TRBJ2-5
D: .
size: .

DNA: TGCAGCGTTGACATTTCCCAAAACACCATATATTTT
CDR3: CSVDISQNTIYF
V: TRBV29-1
J: TRBJ1-3
D: .
size: .

DNA: TGTGCCAGCAGTTTCCCGCGGGGGCCCCCCTACGAGCAGTACTTC
CDR3: CASSFPRGPPYEQYF
V: TRBV28
J: TRBJ2-7
D: .
size: .

DNA: TGTGCCTGCCGGGAGGGCAAAAACATTCAGTACTTC
CDR3: CACREGKNIQYF
V: TRBV6-6
J: TRBJ2-4
D: TRBD2
size: .

DNA: TGCAGCGTTGAAAAGGGGACTAGCGTCTCCTACAATGAGCAGTTCTTC
CDR3: CSVEKGTSVSYNEQFF
V: TRBV29-1
J: TRBJ2-1
D: TRBD2
size: .

DNA: TGTGCCATCAGTAACCCCACCTCGAAGGCCGTGGGCGCAACTAATGAAAAACTGTTTTTT
CDR3: CAISNPTSKAVGATNEKLFF
V: TRBV10-3
J: TRBJ1-4
D: .
size: few

DNA: TGTGCCAGCAGCTTGGGGACAGCTAATTCACCCCTCCACTTT
CDR3: CASSLGTANSPLHF
V: TRBV5-5
J: TRBJ1-6
D: .
size: .

DNA: TGTGCCAGTAGTATAAAGGGTAGGGAGGGTGAAGCTTTCTTT
CDR3: CASSIKGREGEAFF
V: TRBV19
J: TRBJ1-1
D: .
size: .

DNA: TGTGCCAGCAGCATCCAAAGAGACTACGAGCAGTACTTC
CDR3: CASSIQRDYEQYF
V: TRBV11-2
J: TRBJ2-7
D: .
size: .

DNA: TGTGCCAGCAGTCCGGGACAGACCTACGAGCAGTACTTC
CDR3: CASSPGQTYEQYF
V: TRBV2
J: TRBJ2-7
D: TRBD1
size: .

DNA: TGTGCCACCAGCAGAGATCATGGAACAGGGGGAAACACCATATATTTT
CDR3: CATSRDHGTGGNTIYF
V: TRBV15
J: TRBJ1-3
D: .
size: .

DNA: TGTGCCAGCAGCTGGGGGACAGGGGCGGACGAGCAGTACTTC
CDR3: CASSWGTGADEQYF
V: TRBV5-4
J: TRBJ2-7
D: TRBD1
size: .

DNA: TGTGCCAGCAGCCGGCTAGCGGGAGGGCCAGGCACAGATACGCAGTATTTT
CDR3: CASSRLAGGPGTDTQYF
V: TRBV3-1/TRBV3-2
J: TRBJ2-3
D: TRBD2
size: many

DNA: TGTGCCAGCAGTTTATCGGGTTTCGGGTACGAGCAGTACTTC
CDR3: CASSLSGFGYEQYF
V: TRBV28
J: TRBJ2-7
D: .
size: .

DNA: TGTGCCAGCTCACCAACGAGAGGCCAGCCGGAGCAGTACTTC
CDR3: CASSPTRGQPEQYF
V: TRBV18
J: TRBJ2-7
D: .
size: .

DNA: TGTGCCAGCAGCCCGACTAGCGTAGGGCGAGCCACCGGGGAGCTGTTTTTT
CDR3: CASSPTSVGRATGELFF
V: TRBV7-3
J: TRBJ2-2
D: TRBD2
size: .

DNA: TGTGCCAGTAGTACCACGGGGGGAGGCCAGCCCCAGCATTTT
CDR3: CASSTTGGGQPQHF
V: TRBV19
J: TRBJ1-5
D: .
size: .

DNA: TGCGCCAGCAGCAGAGGACAGCAGAACACTGAAGCTTTCTTT
CDR3: CASSRGQQNTEAFF
V: TRBV5-1
J: TRBJ1-1
D: .
size: .